These 21 T cell receptor beta chains came from one sample sequenced in a study of T-cell reconstitution after alpha-beta-depleted transplantation in children (dated by TCRdb to 2015 to 2016). Receptors were amplified or captured by PCR. The run used an Illumina HiSeq 2500. TCR libraries were prepared with molecular barcoding, using unique molecular identifiers to normalize TCRbeta repertoire quantification. TCRdb reprocessed the public reads (quality trimming at Q25 with fastp, clone calling with MiXCR) and kept in-frame beta chains. Rows with a matching CDR3 protein are joined into one entry that keeps the most common DNA and genes. Counted in this sample were approximately 420,000 distinct CDR3 sequences; 11% of them appeared once. Jointly, the top ten make up roughly 5.1% of the sample. The sample was PBMCs from the stem cell graft donor, taken from the stem cell graft. The receptors derive from a human donor who donated a stem cell graft to a child with acute myeloid leukemia.

The rearrangement links TRBV12-3 or TRBV12-4 to TRBJ2-5, with 7 bases that match TRBD2. V gave up 4 bases and J gave up 1 base; unmatched junction bases: 6. CDR3 length: 15 residues. The CDR3 spells CASSSLTSSQETQYF. The CDR3 DNA reads as TGTGCCAGCAGTTCCCTGACTAGCAGCCAAGAGACCCAGTACTTC.

The sample holds a few counts of this clonotype. This chain joins TRBV6-1 and TRBJ2-5; the D gene is possibly TRBD1 (5 bases). CDR1 and CDR2 from the germline V gene are MNHNS and SASEGT. The V end was cut by 6 bases, the J end by 1 base, with 12 bases between. This CDR3 has 14 residues. DNA for the CDR3: TGTGCCAGCAGCCAGGGCAGGGCCCAAGAGACCCAGTACTTC. Protein product: CASSQGRAQETQYF.

V is TRBV3-1 and J is TRBJ1-5, with D hard to call. The CDR3 runs 14 residues. The germline V and J ends were trimmed by 2 bases and 8 bases, with 13 bases remaining between them. The germline V gene has CDR1 LGHDT and CDR2 YNNKEL (reference sequence). CDR3 sequence: CASSQTPSGEPQHF. CDR3 DNA sequence: TGTGCCAGCAGCCAAACCCCATCCGGGGAGCCCCAGCATTTT. The full variable domain, in which reference TRBV3-1 and TRBJ1-5 provide the parts outside the CDR3, is DTAVSQTPKYLVTQMGNDKSIKCEQNLGHDTMYWYKQDSKKFLKIMFSYNNKELIINETVPNRFSPKSPDKAHLNLHINSLELGDSAVYFCASSQTPSGEPQHFGDGTRLSIL.

This clonotype came up a few times. The V gene is TRBV6-5, the J gene TRBJ1-1; D gene ambiguous. Trimming left V 2 bases short and J 2 bases short, with 6 bases between. CDR1 is MNHEY and CDR2 is SVGAGI in the germline V gene. The CDR3 sequence is 13 residues long. CDR3 in amino acids: CASSYVANTEAFF. CDR3 DNA sequence: TGTGCCAGCAGTTACGTGGCAAACACTGAAGCTTTCTTT.

V gene TRBV7-2 combines with J gene TRBJ2-3; weak D call: TRBD1 (7 bases). V gave up 7 bases and J gave up 3 bases, with 20 bases separating them. CDR1 and CDR2 (germline): SGHTA, FQGNSA. The CDR3 sequence is 16 residues long. CDR3 nucleotide sequence: TGTGCCAGCACCCTCCAGGGGGGTGGGGTTACAGATACGCAGTATTTT. Its translation is CASTLQGGGVTDTQYF.

This clonotype was found many times. The chain uses TRBV20-1 and TRBJ2-1; 7 bases are shared with TRBD1. This CDR3 is 11 amino acids long. The germline CDR1 and CDR2 sequences are DFQATT and SNEGSKA (reference sequence). The junction had 6 bases not matched to a gene; V was cut back by 4 bases and J by 12 bases. This CDR3 is CSATQGDRQFF. CDR3 coding DNA: TGCAGTGCTACCCAGGGGGATCGGCAGTTCTTC.

This clonotype was seen many times. This rearrangement joins TRBV15 to TRBJ1-5; D gene unclear. Germline V gene data show CDR1 as LNHNV and CDR2 as YYDKDF (reference sequence). The CDR3 spans 15 residues. The germline V and J ends were trimmed by 0 bases and 7 bases, with 13 bases remaining between them. For the CDR3, the DNA is TGTGCCACCAGCAGAGATTTATCCGGGGAACAGCCCCAGCATTTT. It codes for CATSRDLSGEQPQHF.

In this sample, this clonotype turned up a few times. This rearrangement joins TRBV9 to TRBJ2-7; 9 nucleotides align to TRBD1. CDR1 and CDR2 (germline): SGDLS, YYNGEE. This CDR3 has 14 amino acids. V shed 0 bases, J shed 6 bases, and the junction held 4 bases outside the gene matches. The CDR3: CASSVDNRGLEQYF. CDR3 nucleotides: TGTGCCAGCAGCGTAGATAACAGGGGGCTCGAGCAGTACTTC.

This clonotype was detected only a few times. This chain connects TRBV5-5 to TRBJ2-6, with no clear D. The length of the CDR3 is 14 residues. CDR1 SGHKS and CDR2 YYEKEE come from the germline V gene (reference sequence). The ends were cut back, 5 bases at V and 0 bases at J, with 6 bases in the middle. The DNA of the CDR3 is TGTGCCAGCAGAGAGCGCTCTGGGGCCAACGTCCTGACTTTC. Its translation: CASRERSGANVLTF.

This chain uses TRBV3-1 with TRBJ2-6; tentatively, D is TRBD1 or TRBD2 (5 bases each). CDR3 size: 19 residues. The V end lost 11 bases, the J end lost 0 bases, and 26 bases lay between the germline ends. From germline, CDR1 is LGHDT and CDR2 YNNKEL (reference sequence). In nucleotides, the CDR3 is TGTGCCTTCTGTCCCTACAATGTGGGGGTTACCTCTGGGGCCAACGTCCTGACTTTC. Protein: CAFCPYNVGVTSGANVLTF. Based on the CDR3 plus reference TRBV3-1 and TRBJ2-6, the full variable domain is DTAVSQTPKYLVTQMGNDKSIKCEQNLGHDTMYWYKQDSKKFLKIMFSYNNKELIINETVPNRFSPKSPDKAHLNLHINSLELGDSAVYFCAFCPYNVGVTSGANVLTFGAGSRLTVL.

The chain combines TRBV5-1 with TRBJ1-2; D unclear. The V gene lost 4 bases and the J gene lost 5 bases, with 15 bases spanning the gap. CDR1 is SGHRS, CDR2 YFSETQ, per germline. CDR3 length: 14 residues. In DNA, the CDR3 is TGCGCCAGCAGCCCCGAGGACCGATTTTATGGCTACACCTTC. This codes for CASSPEDRFYGYTF.

This rearrangement joins TRBV4-3 to TRBJ2-1; a possible D gene is TRBD2 (8 bases). The CDR3 loop spans 16 amino acids. V was cut by 0 bases and J by 7 bases, with 16 bases left in between. Germline V lookup: CDR1 LGHNA, CDR2 YSLEER. The chain's CDR3 is CASSQDHGRGLNEQFF. CDR3 DNA sequence: TGCGCCAGCAGCCAAGACCACGGGAGGGGGCTGAATGAGCAGTTCTTC.

This clonotype showed up just a few times. The V call is TRBV20-1, the J call TRBJ2-5; maybe TRBD2 (6 bases). Germline lookup yields CDR1 DFQATT and CDR2 SNEGSKA (reference sequence). With 4 bases removed from V and 4 bases from J, the gap between germline ends came to 16 bases. CDR3 size: 14 residues. CDR3 in amino acids: CSAIHPGRGETQYF. Written as DNA, the CDR3 is TGCAGTGCTATCCACCCGGGGCGGGGAGAGACCCAGTACTTC.

The chain is built from TRBV20-1 and TRBJ2-1; 11 bases align to TRBD2. The CDR3 has 16 amino acids. V lost 2 bases, J lost 0 bases, and 3 bases stayed unmatched. Germline V lookup: CDR1 DFQATT, CDR2 SNEGSKA (reference sequence). CDR3 amino acids: CSARLAGGFSYNEQFF. DNA for the CDR3: TGCAGTGCTAGACTAGCGGGAGGCTTCTCCTACAATGAGCAGTTCTTC.

At least ten counts were recorded for this clonotype. The J gene is TRBJ2-1, the V gene TRBV5-1; a possible D gene is TRBD1 (5 bases). The length of the CDR3 is 17 residues. The germline gives CDR1 SGHRS, CDR2 YFSETQ. V was shortened by 1 base and J by 5 bases, with 19 bases between the two germline ends. Here the CDR3 DNA reads TGCGCCAGCAGCTTGCAGACAGCTACACTCCTCAACAATGAGCAGTTCTTC. It specifies CASSLQTATLLNNEQFF. Filled out from reference TRBV5-1 and TRBJ2-1, the complete variable domain reads KAGVTQTPRYLIKTRGQQVTLSCSPISGHRSVSWYQQTPGQGLQFLFEYFSETQRNKGNFPGRFSGRQFSNSRSEMNVSTLELGDSALYLCASSLQTATLLNNEQFFGPGTRLTVL.

This clonotype was seen only a few times. This chain links TRBV18 with TRBJ2-7; possible D gene TRBD2, 6 bases. The CDR3 is 17 amino acids. Trimming left V 0 bases short and J 2 bases short, with 17 bases between. Germline-derived CDR1 and CDR2 are KGHSH and LQKENI. CDR3 bases: TGTGCCAGCTCACCACCGAACGGGGGACCTCAAACCTACGAGCAGTACTTC. As protein: CASSPPNGGPQTYEQYF.

This clonotype was recorded a few times. CDR3 in amino acids: CASSFLAAYEQYF. The CDR3 bases are TGTGCCAGCAGTTTCTTGGCAGCCTACGAGCAGTACTTC. The V call is TRBV6-6, the J call TRBJ2-7; D is unresolved. In germline, CDR1 is MNHNY, CDR2 SVGAGI (reference sequence). Trimming took 4 bases from V and 2 from J, leaving 9 bases between them. CDR3 length: 13 residues.

The sample holds many counts of this clonotype. The chain is built from TRBV5-1 and TRBJ2-2; D is possibly TRBD1 or TRBD2 (5 bases each). This CDR3 is built from 15 residues. From germline, CDR1 is SGHRS and CDR2 YFSETQ. Trimming took off 3 bases at V and 2 bases at J, with 11 bases between the two ends. CDR3 in amino acids: CASSSRDHNTGELFF. The CDR3 bases are TGCGCCAGCAGCTCCCGGGACCACAACACCGGGGAGCTGTTTTTT.

V and J are TRBV6-5 and TRBJ1-5; TRBD1 matches 11 bases. The CDR3 loop spans 15 amino acids. J lost 5 bases, V lost 2 bases, and 2 bases had no gene match. Germline V gene data show CDR1 as MNHEY and CDR2 as SVGAGI. The CDR3 sequence: CASSYGGQGDQPQHF. The DNA of the CDR3 is TGTGCCAGCAGTTACGGGGGACAGGGGGATCAGCCCCAGCATTTT.

The table lists this clonotype with a few counts. The chain combines TRBV25-1 with TRBJ1-6; D is perhaps TRBD1 (5 bases). Between the trimmed V and J ends, which lost 3 bases and 10 bases, there was a span of 16 bases. This CDR3 is 15 amino acids long. Germline-derived CDR1 and CDR2 are MGHDK and SYGVNS. This CDR3 is CASSDQTQGLSPLHF. The CDR3 nucleotides read TGTGCCAGCAGTGATCAGACCCAGGGTCTCTCACCCCTCCACTTT.

The rearrangement joins TRBV12-3 or TRBV12-4 to TRBJ2-7, with 8 nucleotides matching TRBD1. There are 18 residues in the CDR3. The ends lost 3 bases at V and 6 bases at J; junction bases unmatched: 19. The CDR3 region has the DNA TGTGCCAGCAGTTTTCCCCTTCCCGGGACAGGTCTCTCGTCCGAGCAGTACGTC. The encoded protein is CASSFPLPGTGLSSEQYV.